This TCR beta chain was identified in a study of CXCR3-negative and CXCR3-positive naive CD8 T cells (dated by TCRdb to between 2018 and 2020). Context from the whole study: Some 130 million TRB reads were obtained in total, roughly 1.5 +/- 0.3 million reads per library. Diversity and physicochemical repertoire analyses covered approximately 10 donors pooled from two independent experiments. For the TRBV-TRBJ cluster analysis, the naive subsets came from roughly 5 donors, while the memory cells came from 3 donors.

The CDR3 numbers 13 residues from cysteine through phenylalanine. DNA for this receptor is not on file. The germline V gene sets CDR1 to SQVTM and CDR2 to ANQGSEA. Study-level results and caveats: Compared with CXCR3-negative naive cells, CXCR3-positive naive cells had TRB CDR3s with higher hydrophobicity (lower Kidera factor 4), lower energy, and higher strength and volume indices. Freshly isolated PBMCs were used for most assays because CXCR3 expression partially decreased after cryopreservation. Similar TRBV-TRBJ usage was shown by naive CXCR3-negative and CXCR3-positive cells from the same donor, whereas distinct patterns were shown by memory cells. Repertoire diversity was comparably high in both naive subsets but much lower in memory CD8+ T cells. Because surface CD5, which is linked to self-reactivity in mice, was comparable between the naive subsets, TCR interaction strength was also inferred from TRB CDR3 physicochemical properties.

The sample was run on a NextSeq 550. The Human TCR Profiling Kit (MiLaboratory) was used to prepare UMI-labeled 5' RACE TRB cDNA libraries. The full amount of extracted RNA was used for cDNA synthesis, and the full amount of resulting cDNA was used for PCR amplification. Libraries were prepared in parallel using an identical number of PCR cycles. As for how the authors treated the data: With a requirement of at least two reads per UMI, MIGEC and MiXCR extracted about 48,000 +/- 9,800 unique UMI-labeled TRB cDNA molecules per library. On average, each library contained approximately 40,000 +/- 10,000 functional in-frame TRB CDR3 nucleotide clonotypes without stop codons. Diversity metrics, including normalized Shannon-Wiener and Chao1, were computed in VDJtools after downsampling to 5000 UMI-labeled TRB molecules per sample. For the central five CDR3 residues, VDJtools calculated physicochemical properties weighted by clonotype size, namely interaction energy, strength, volume and Kidera factor 4. Reads reprocessed by TCRdb are summarized as one entry per CDR3 protein sequence, and DNA is absent. TCRdb's processing, not the authors' own work, is the source of the V and J calls. This sample's table lists about 120,000 distinct CDR3 sequences. Less than 0.55% of the sample lies in the top ten.

As concerns this clonotype: Its antigen specificity is not known.

Each CD8+ T cell subset was flow-sorted in triplicate, and 300,000 or so cells per subset were placed directly into RLT lysis buffer. Naive CD8+ T cells were defined stringently as CD45RO-CCR7+CD27+CD95- to exclude memory contaminants. Standard density gradient centrifugation was used to isolate peripheral blood mononuclear cells from buffy coats. Naive CXCR3-negative and CXCR3-positive CD8+ T cells were flow-sorted using a FACSAria III. Total RNA was extracted from sorted cells using an RNeasy Mini Kit. This sequence uses TRBV29-1 and TRBJ2-7; the D call from TCRdb, TRBD2, cannot be confirmed without DNA. The source material was naive CXCR3- CD8+ T cells from blood. What the cell subset or site label conveys for this sample: CD45RO-CCR7+CD27+CD95- naive CD8+ T cells lacking CXCR3 (TNR3-). The sequence derives from a human donor in good health. Some clones in this sample may be carry-over from other donors' samples. CDR3 sequence: CSVRTSGLYEQYF.